This is a list of T cell receptor beta chains from one sample in a study of blood T cell repertoires in COVID-19. Libraries were prepared by immunoSEQ multiplex PCR; TCRdb keeps only in-frame clonotypes and omits some of them. The sample shows some 95,000 clones, 87% of them seen only once. The sequenced sample consisted of peripheral blood. Receptors originate from a man aged 65 to 85 with acute or convalescent COVID-19. The CDR3 runs from the conserved cysteine through the conserved F or W. A D gene is named only where the DNA matches it firmly. Rows give clone size only sometimes, using once, few, many, or a class for an expanded clone.

CDR3: CASSLAPSGGSNTGELFF
DNA: TGCGCCAGCAGCTTGGCCCCTAGCGGGGGCTCGAACACCGGGGAGCTGTTTTTT
J: TRBJ2-2
V: TRBV5-1
D: TRBD2
size: .

CDR3: CASSSGTGGFEKLFF
DNA: TGTGCCAGCAGTTCGGGGACAGGGGGCTTTGAAAAACTGTTTTTT
J: TRBJ1-4
V: TRBV28
D: TRBD1
size: .

CDR3: CASSHGVGGTEAFF
DNA: TGTGCCAGCAGCCATGGGGTAGGGGGCACTGAAGCTTTCTTT
J: TRBJ1-1
V: TRBV6-5
D: .
size: medium-sized

CDR3: CASSAGERNSPLHF
DNA: TGCGCCTCGTCGGCGGGGGAAAGGAATTCACCCCTCCACTTT
J: TRBJ1-6
V: TRBV5-1
D: .
size: .

CDR3: CASRNRGAGELFF
DNA: TGTGCCAGCAGAAACAGGGGCGCCGGGGAGCTGTTTTTT
J: TRBJ2-2
V: TRBV5-8
D: TRBD1
size: once

CDR3: CASSFGAGTEAFF
DNA: TGCGCCAGCAGCTTCGGGGCGGGAACTGAAGCTTTCTTT
J: TRBJ1-1
V: TRBV5-1
D: .
size: once

CDR3: CASSSRTSGGPTFNEQFF
DNA: TGTGCCAGCAGCTCCCGGACTAGCGGGGGCCCTACCTTCAATGAGCAGTTCTTC
J: TRBJ2-1
V: TRBV3-1/TRBV3-2
D: TRBD2
size: .

CDR3: CAWSVQWRPGPTDTQYF
DNA: TGTGCCTGGAGTGTACAATGGCGGCCGGGTCCTACAGATACGCAGTATTTT
J: TRBJ2-3
V: TRBV30
D: .
size: .

CDR3: CAWTSGGETQYF
DNA: TGTGCCTGGACTTCGGGGGGAGAGACCCAGTACTTC
J: TRBJ2-5
V: TRBV30
D: TRBD2
size: few

CDR3: CASSEDPPGYLGTDTQYF
DNA: TGTGCCAGCAGTGAAGACCCCCCCGGGTATCTCGGGACAGATACGCAGTATTTT
J: TRBJ2-3
V: TRBV6-1
D: .
size: .

CDR3: CAWNVGQGYGYTF
DNA: TGTGCCTGGAATGTTGGGCAGGGATATGGCTACACCTTC
J: TRBJ1-2
V: TRBV30
D: .
size: .

CDR3: CASSPIPSTTPNEQFF
DNA: TGTGCCAGCAGCCCCATCCCCTCTACTACTCCAAATGAGCAGTTCTTC
J: TRBJ2-1
V: TRBV7-9
D: .
size: .

CDR3: CASSRYNSGTSFRSTGELFF
DNA: TGCGCCAGCAGCCGCTACAACTCCGGGACTAGCTTTCGCAGCACCGGGGAGCTGTTTTTT
J: TRBJ2-2
V: TRBV5-1
D: TRBD2
size: .

CDR3: CASSQLIAGNQETQYF
DNA: TGTGCCAGCAGCCAACTCATAGCGGGGAATCAAGAGACCCAGTACTTC
J: TRBJ2-5
V: TRBV3-1/TRBV3-2
D: TRBD2
size: .

CDR3: CASSRRQGAGTEAFF
DNA: TGTGCCAGCAGTCGGCGACAGGGGGCAGGTACTGAAGCTTTCTTT
J: TRBJ1-1
V: TRBV27
D: TRBD1
size: .

CDR3: CASSQETGWKESPLHF
DNA: TGTGCCAGCAGCCAAGAAACAGGGTGGAAGGAATCACCCCTCCACTTT
J: TRBJ1-6
V: TRBV4-2
D: .
size: once

CDR3: CASSLGLDYEQYF
DNA: TGTGCCAGCAGCCTGGGACTCGACTACGAGCAGTACTTC
J: TRBJ2-7
V: TRBV7-8
D: .
size: .

CDR3: CASSVDRNTEAFF
DNA: TGCGCCAGCAGCGTGGACAGGAACACTGAAGCTTTCTTT
J: TRBJ1-1
V: TRBV5-1
D: .
size: once

CDR3: CASLGAWNYEQYF
DNA: TGTGCCAGCTTAGGGGCATGGAACTACGAGCAGTACTTC
J: TRBJ2-7
V: TRBV6-5
D: .
size: .

CDR3: CASSDVRLHGTGYGYTF
DNA: TGCGCCAGCAGCGATGTTCGGCTCCATGGGACAGGTTATGGCTACACCTTC
J: TRBJ1-2
V: TRBV4-1
D: TRBD1
size: once

CDR3: CASSPGTSGGREQFF
DNA: TGCGCCAGCAGCCCCGGGACTAGCGGGGGAAGAGAGCAGTTCTTC
J: TRBJ2-1
V: TRBV5-1
D: TRBD2
size: .

CDR3: CASRHQQGGNTIYF
DNA: TGTGCCAGCAGACATCAACAGGGTGGAAACACCATATATTTT
J: TRBJ1-3
V: TRBV7-9
D: .
size: .

CDR3: CASSSNRVVYGYTF
DNA: TGTGCCAGCAGTTCAAACAGGGTAGTTTATGGCTACACCTTC
J: TRBJ1-2
V: TRBV28
D: .
size: .

CDR3: CSASASGGPLEGETQYF
DNA: TGCAGTGCTAGTGCTAGCGGGGGGCCCTTAGAAGGAGAGACCCAGTACTTC
J: TRBJ2-5
V: TRBV20-1
D: TRBD2
size: .

CDR3: CASSKGGCGGNQPQHF
DNA: TGTGCCAGCAGCAAAGGGGGTTGTGGGGGGAACCAGCCCCAGCATTTT
J: TRBJ1-5
V: TRBV21-1
D: .
size: .

CDR3: CATSDWTADSRYSNQPQHF
DNA: TGTGCCACCAGTGATTGGACAGCTGATTCGCGTTATAGCAATCAGCCCCAGCATTTT
J: TRBJ1-5
V: TRBV24-1
D: .
size: .

CDR3: CASSTGLNYGYTF
DNA: TGTGCCAGCAGTACAGGGCTTAACTATGGCTACACCTTC
J: TRBJ1-2
V: TRBV28
D: .
size: .

CDR3: CASSIRRQGTNEQFF
DNA: TGTGCCAGTAGTATACGCCGACAGGGTACAAATGAGCAGTTCTTC
J: TRBJ2-1
V: TRBV19
D: TRBD1
size: .